These 13 T cell receptor beta chains share one sample of origin, sequenced in a study of control samples from healthy donors and cancer patients. Assay: immunoSEQ multiplex PCR; the TCRdb copy retains only in-frame clones and omits some. The table has 200,000 or so clones, roughly 94% seen once. The sequencing input was blood. All receptors come from a man aged 50 to 60 in good health.

The chain recombines TRBV7-2 with TRBJ1-1; TRBD1 matches at 7 bases. CDR1 and CDR2 (germline): SGHTA, FQGNSA. V lost 0 bases to trimming and J lost 8 bases; unmatched junction nucleotides: 9. The CDR3 extends over 15 amino acids. CDR3 coding DNA: TGTGCCAGCAGCTTAGCGGTCCGGGACAGTGGGGAAGCTTTCTTT. This codes for CASSLAVRDSGEAFF.

The V call is TRBV5-8, the J call TRBJ1-5, with a weak D call TRBD1 (5 bases). Per germline, CDR1 SGHTS and CDR2 YDEGEE. The CDR3 runs 15 residues. V was trimmed by 3 bases and J by 5 bases, leaving 15 bases between them. The CDR3 DNA is TGTGCCAGCAGCTACGAGCGACAGAGTTATCAGCCCCAGCATTTT. Translated, it gives CASSYERQSYQPQHF.

The gene calls are TRBV5-1 and TRBJ2-5, with 9 bases fitting TRBD1. Germline V gives CDR1 SGHRS, CDR2 YFSETQ. This CDR3 has 16 amino acids. J was trimmed by 4 bases and V by 1 base; bases with no gene match: 8. This CDR3 reads CASSLMGQGTSETQYF. In nucleotides, the CDR3 is TGCGCCAGCAGCTTGATGGGACAGGGAACTTCAGAGACCCAGTACTTC.

The CDR3: CASSRQGGYQTQYF. CDR3 nucleotides: TGTGCCAGCAGTAGGCAAGGGGGCTACCAGACCCAGTACTTC. This chain connects TRBV6-5 to TRBJ2-5, with 7 bases fitting TRBD1. The CDR3 runs 14 residues. Germline V CDR1 and CDR2: MNHEY, SVGAGI. With V trimmed by 5 bases and J by 6 bases, 9 bases remained unmatched.

The chain joins TRBV5-1 to TRBJ2-7; tentatively, D is TRBD2 (5 bases). V dropped 0 bases and J dropped 4 bases, with 14 bases sitting between them. CDR1 and CDR2 (germline): SGHRS, YFSETQ. This CDR3 is 15 amino acids long. CDR3 protein: CASSLGRDSSYEQYV. The CDR3 DNA sequence: TGCGCCAGCAGCTTGGGACGGGATTCATCTTACGAGCAGTACGTC.

The chain links TRBV5-8 to TRBJ2-1, with D unclear. Trimming cost V 0 bases and J 6 bases, with 13 bases left between them. Germline CDR1 is SGHTS and CDR2 is YDEGEE. There are 15 residues in the CDR3. CDR3 loop: CASSLGTSLGNEQFF. DNA of the CDR3: TGTGCCAGCAGCTTGGGGACCAGCCTAGGCAATGAGCAGTTCTTC.

V and J are TRBV5-4 and TRBJ2-5, with D perhaps TRBD2 (5 bases). In germline, CDR1 is SGHNT, CDR2 YYREEE (reference sequence). V lost 4 bases and J 5 bases, leaving 15 bases between the germline ends. CDR3 length equals 14 residues. The CDR3 spells CASSTPSRDETQYF. The CDR3 DNA reads TGTGCCAGCAGCACTCCCTCTCGGGATGAGACCCAGTACTTC.

The chain links TRBV7-9 to TRBJ1-1; D gene uncertain. CDR1 is SEHNR, CDR2 FQNEAQ, per germline (reference sequence). This CDR3 has 13 residues. Trimming cost V 3 bases and J 3 bases, with 8 bases left between them. CDR3 in DNA: TGTGCCAGCAGCTTGGAGGCCTACACTGAAGCTTTCTTT. Protein sequence: CASSLEAYTEAFF. Filled out from reference TRBV7-9 and TRBJ1-1, the complete variable domain reads DTGVSQNPRHKITKRGQNVTFRCDPISEHNRLYWYRQTLGQGPEFLTYFQNEAQLEKSRLLSDRFSAERPKGSFSTLEIQRTEQGDSAMYLCASSLEAYTEAFFGQGTRLTVV.

Comments on this clone: Other DNA sequences of this sample code for an identical CDR3. The rearrangement uses TRBV5-1 and TRBJ2-2; 8 positions agree with TRBD2. Germline V gene sequence: CDR1 SGHRS, CDR2 YFSETQ. This CDR3 is 18 amino acids long. V trimming: 0 bases; J trimming: 5 bases; junction bases outside the gene matches: 12. As DNA, the CDR3 is TGCGCCAGCAGCTTGGGCGCGGGGGGAGACTTTCGGACCGGGGAGCTGTTTTTT. Its translation: CASSLGAGGDFRTGELFF.

The CDR3 loop reads CASSLGAGPGNEKLFF. The DNA for the CDR3 is TGTGCCAGCAGCCTCGGCGCAGGCCCGGGCAATGAAAAACTGTTTTTT. The rearrangement joins TRBV4-2 to TRBJ1-4; no reliable D call. Trimming shortened V by 4 bases and J by 5 bases, and 17 bases separated the two germline ends. This CDR3 is 16 amino acids long. From germline, CDR1 is LGHNA and CDR2 YNFKEQ.

This clone was picked up one time. The chain is built from TRBV5-1 and TRBJ1-4, with 11 bases lining up with TRBD1. The V gene's germline CDR1 is SGHRS and CDR2 YFSETQ. CDR3 size: 15 residues. The V segment lost 3 bases and the J segment 7 bases; nucleotides outside the gene matches: 5. CDR3 nucleotides: TGCGCCAGCAGCTCTGCCGGGACAGGGGGTGAAAAACTGTTTTTT. Translation: CASSSAGTGGEKLFF.

V gene TRBV5-1 combines with J gene TRBJ1-6; perhaps TRBD1 as D (5 bases). CDR1 is SGHRS, CDR2 YFSETQ, per germline. This CDR3 spans 14 amino acids. V was clipped by 7 bases and J by 11 bases, with 19 bases between them. CDR3 amino acids: CASGPGTPDPPLHF. The CDR3 DNA reads as TGCGCCAGCGGCCCTGGGACTCCAGACCCACCCCTCCACTTT.

The rearrangement joins TRBV7-2 to TRBJ1-2, with D perhaps matching TRBD1 (6 bases). Germline V lookup: CDR1 SGHTA, CDR2 FQGNSA. The CDR3 contains 14 residues. Trimming stripped 5 bases from V and 8 bases from J, with 18 bases between. The CDR3 is CASSPRRGAWGYTF. For the CDR3, the DNA is TGTGCCAGCAGCCCAAGACGGGGGGCTTGGGGCTACACCTTC.